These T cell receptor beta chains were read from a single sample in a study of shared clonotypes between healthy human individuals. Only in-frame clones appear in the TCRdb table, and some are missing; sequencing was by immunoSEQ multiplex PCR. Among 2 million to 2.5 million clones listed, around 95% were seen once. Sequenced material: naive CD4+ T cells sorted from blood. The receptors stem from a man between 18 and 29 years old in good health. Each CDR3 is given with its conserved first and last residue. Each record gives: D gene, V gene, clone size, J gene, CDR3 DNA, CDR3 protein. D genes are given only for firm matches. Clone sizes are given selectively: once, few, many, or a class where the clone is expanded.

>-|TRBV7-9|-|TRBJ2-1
TGTGCCAGCAGCTTAGGGGCCAGCAGGGTAGGGTACAATGAGCAGTTCTTC
CASSLGASRVGYNEQFF
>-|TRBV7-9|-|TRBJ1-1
TGTGCCAGCAGCTTAGCTACGGGGGATGCTGAAGCTTTCTTT
CASSLATGDAEAFF
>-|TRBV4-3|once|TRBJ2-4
TGCGCCAGCAGCCACCAGACAGGCGGTTCAGCCAAAAACATTCAGTACTTC
CASSHQTGGSAKNIQYF
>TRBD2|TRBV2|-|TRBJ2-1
TGTGCCAGCAGGCTGCGAGTTGGGGCTAGCGGGGAGAATGAGCAGTTCTTC
CASRLRVGASGENEQFF
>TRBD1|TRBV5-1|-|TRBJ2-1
TGCGCCAGCAGCCCCGGGGACAGGGACTACAATGAGCAGTTCTTC
CASSPGDRDYNEQFF
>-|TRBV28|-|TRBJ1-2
TGTGCCAGCAGTTCCCCGGCAGGCTATGGCTACACCTTC
CASSSPAGYGYTF
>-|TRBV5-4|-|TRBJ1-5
TGTGCCAGCAGTACGGACAGCAATCAGCCCCAGCATTTT
CASSTDSNQPQHF
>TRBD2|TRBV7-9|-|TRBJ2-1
TGTGCCAGCAGCCGCGGGACTAGCGTTTACAATGAGCAGTTCTTC
CASSRGTSVYNEQFF
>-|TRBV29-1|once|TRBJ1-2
TGCAGCGTTGAGGGCGCCCCTGGGGATGGCTACACCTTC
CSVEGAPGDGYTF
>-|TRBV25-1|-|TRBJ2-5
TGTGCCAGCAGTGAGCGACAGTGGTACCAAGAGACCCAGTACTTC
CASSERQWYQETQYF
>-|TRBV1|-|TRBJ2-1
TGCACCGAGTTTGGGGAGGTCAATGAGCAGTTCTTC
CTEFGEVNEQFF
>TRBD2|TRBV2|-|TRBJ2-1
TGTGCCAGCAGTTTGGGACTAGCGGGCTACAATGAGCAGTTCTTC
CASSLGLAGYNEQFF
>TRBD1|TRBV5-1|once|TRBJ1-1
TGCGCCAGCAGCTCCAAACAGGGGATGAACACTGAAGCTTTCTTT
CASSSKQGMNTEAFF
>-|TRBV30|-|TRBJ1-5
TGTGCCTGGAGTGTATCTCAGAGAAATCAGCCCCAGCATTTT
CAWSVSQRNQPQHF
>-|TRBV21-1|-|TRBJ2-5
TGTGCCAGCAGCAAAGTGGCCGAGGGGCAAGAGACCCAGTACTTC
CASSKVAEGQETQYF
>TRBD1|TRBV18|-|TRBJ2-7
TGTGCCAGCTCACTGGACAGGGGGAAGTACTTC
CASSLDRGKYF
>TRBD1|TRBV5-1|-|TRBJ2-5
TGCGCCAGCGGGTTTGGGGGACAGGCTGAAGAGACCCAGTACTTC
CASGFGGQAEETQYF
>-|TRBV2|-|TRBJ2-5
TGTGCCAGCAGTGTCATAATGCAAGAGACCCAGTACTTC
CASSVIMQETQYF
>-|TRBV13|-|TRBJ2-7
TGTGCCAGCAGCCAGGCAGGGGGGGGCCCGCTGGACGAGCAGTACTTC
CASSQAGGGPLDEQYF